These 30 T cell receptor beta chains share one sample of origin, sequenced in a study of beta chain features in type 1 diabetes. The study reverse transcribed the entire isolated RNA, so it sequenced expressed TCRB transcripts. Clones were read by immunoSEQ multiplex PCR, and TCRdb kept only the in-frame ones, dropping some. Of around 200,000 clones listed, 10% to 15% are singletons. The sample consisted of central memory CD4+ T cells from blood. Every receptor here comes from a woman under 30 in good health.

This clone appeared a few times. The chain's CDR3 is CASSYLMGGGSYEQYF. The CDR3 DNA is TGCGCCAGCAGCTACTTGATGGGAGGGGGTTCCTACGAGCAGTACTTC. The chain has TRBV5-1 and TRBJ2-7; D is perhaps TRBD2 (7 bases). Trimming took off 3 bases at V and 1 base at J, with 17 bases between the two ends. Per germline, CDR1 SGHRS and CDR2 YFSETQ. The CDR3 is 16 residues long.

This clone was counted a few times. The chain recombines TRBV28 with TRBJ2-5; TRBD2 might be the D (6 bases). Trimming took off 5 bases at V and 3 bases at J, with 13 bases between the two ends. This CDR3 has 14 amino acids. Germline assignment: CDR1 MDHEN and CDR2 SYDVKM. CDR3 sequence reads: CASSGGGVEETQYF. In nucleotides, the CDR3 is TGTGCCAGCAGTGGGGGAGGAGTGGAAGAGACCCAGTACTTC.

The chain uses TRBV4-2 and TRBJ2-3; tentatively, D is TRBD2 (5 bases). The V end lost 0 bases, the J end lost 1 base, and 11 bases lay between the germline ends. Germline V gene lookup returns CDR1 LGHNA and CDR2 YNFKEQ. The CDR3 loop spans 16 amino acids. CDR3 protein: CASSQDLAPGTDTQYF. For the CDR3, the DNA is TGTGCCAGCAGCCAAGATTTAGCGCCGGGCACAGATACGCAGTATTTT.

The chain employs TRBV29-1 and TRBJ2-7; TRBD1 matches 11 bases. CDR3 length: 12 amino acids. V lost 7 bases and J lost 3; bases outside the gene matches: 2. Germline loops: CDR1 SQVTM, CDR2 ANQGSEA. This chain's CDR3 is CSGGQGGYEQYF. CDR3 sequence (DNA): TGCAGCGGGGGACAGGGGGGCTACGAGCAGTACTTC.

This clone was observed a few times. The rearrangement links TRBV18 to TRBJ1-1; no reliable D call. Germline-derived CDR1 and CDR2 are KGHSH and LQKENI. Trimming left V 0 bases short and J 5 bases short, with 13 bases between. The length of the CDR3 is 15 residues. The CDR3 spells CASSPPELGGTEAFF. In DNA, the CDR3 is TGTGCCAGCTCACCACCGGAACTTGGAGGAACTGAAGCTTTCTTT.

The rearrangement uses TRBV7-2 and TRBJ1-1, with 7 bases identical to TRBD1. Looked up from germline, CDR1 is SGHTA and CDR2 is FQGNSA. The CDR3 covers 13 residues. Trimming cost V 0 bases and J 7 bases; bases outside gene matches: 2. In nucleotides, the CDR3 is TGTGCCAGCAGCTTAGCTAACAGGGGTGAAGCTTTCTTT. It is translated as CASSLANRGEAFF.

This clone appeared a few times. The rearrangement links TRBV5-4 to TRBJ2-1; 10 bases are shared with TRBD2. Germline CDR1 reads SGHNT; CDR2 reads YYREEE (reference sequence). The CDR3 spans 15 residues. The junction had 8 bases not matched to a gene; V was cut back by 1 base and J by 10 bases. This CDR3 is CASSLSLAGTEEQFF. In DNA, the CDR3 is TGTGCCAGCAGCTTGTCACTAGCGGGAACGGAAGAGCAGTTCTTC.

As concerns this clone: One end of the junction varies from germline; a read error may be responsible. The V gene is TRBV30, the J gene TRBJ2-3; 8 bases agree with TRBD2. The length of the CDR3 is 16 residues. The germline V gene has CDR1 GTSNPN and CDR2 SVGIG (reference sequence). As DNA, the CDR3 is TGTGCCTGGAGTACCCAATATAGCGGGATTACAGCTACGCAGTATTTT. Residues: CAWSTQYSGITATQYF.

This clone was found a few times. The V call is TRBV20-1, the J call TRBJ1-2, with D possibly being TRBD1 (5 bases). The germline CDR1 and CDR2 sequences are DFQATT and SNEGSKA (reference sequence). This CDR3 is 11 amino acids long. V lost 6 bases and J lost 7, with 12 bases in between. This CDR3 reads CSAASDIGYTF. CDR3 nucleotides: TGCAGTGCCGCTTCGGACATTGGCTACACCTTC.

The sample holds a few counts of this clone. The V and J genes are TRBV5-1 and TRBJ1-2; unclear D gene. Germline CDR1 and CDR2: SGHRS and YFSETQ. Trimming took 0 bases from V and 4 from J, leaving 13 bases between them. The CDR3 contains 15 residues. CDR3 in amino acids: CASSLDFTGAYGYTF. DNA for the CDR3: TGCGCCAGCAGCTTGGATTTTACGGGTGCCTATGGCTACACCTTC. The full variable domain, its missing parts supplied by reference TRBV5-1 and TRBJ1-2, is KAGVTQTPRYLIKTRGQQVTLSCSPISGHRSVSWYQQTPGQGLQFLFEYFSETQRNKGNFPGRFSGRQFSNSRSEMNVSTLELGDSALYLCASSLDFTGAYGYTFGSGTRLTVV.

V gene TRBV25-1 combines with J gene TRBJ1-4; 8 bases align to TRBD1. The CDR3 runs 15 residues. Unmatched junction bases numbered 8, after V lost 5 bases and J lost 6 bases. Germline assignment: CDR1 MGHDK and CDR2 SYGVNS. The CDR3 reads CASSHKTGDDEKLFF. CDR3 in DNA: TGTGCCAGCAGTCATAAGACAGGGGATGATGAAAAACTGTTTTTT.

This clone turned up a few times. The gene calls are TRBV7-2 and TRBJ2-5; D is possibly TRBD1 (5 bases). Per the germline V gene, CDR1 is SGHTA and CDR2 is FQGNSA. CDR3 length: 15 amino acids. V was clipped by 5 bases and J by 5 bases, with 18 bases between them. The CDR3 sequence: CASSHGRAAGETQYF. The CDR3 nucleotides read TGTGCCAGCAGCCATGGCAGGGCGGCCGGGGAGACCCAGTACTTC.

This clone was seen a handful of times. The CDR3 is CAWSASGGTQYF. In DNA form, the CDR3 reads TGTGCCTGGAGTGCATCGGGGGGTACGCAGTATTTT. This chain uses TRBV30 with TRBJ2-3; 7 bases align to TRBD2. The CDR3 contains 12 residues. V dropped 1 base and J dropped 8; count of bases not matched to a gene: 3. Germline V CDR1 and CDR2: GTSNPN, SVGIG (reference sequence).

This clone was found many times. This sequence joins TRBV7-9 and TRBJ1-2; perhaps TRBD1 as D (5 bases). From germline, CDR1 is SEHNR and CDR2 FQNEAQ (reference sequence). Trimming cost V 5 bases and J 7 bases, with 14 bases left between them. The CDR3 extends over 13 amino acids. CDR3 amino acids: CASSPDKAVGYTF. The CDR3 coding sequence is TGTGCCAGCAGCCCGGACAAGGCAGTTGGCTACACCTTC.

V and J are TRBV7-8 and TRBJ1-2, with 7 bases identical to TRBD1. Germline V gene sequence: CDR1 SGHVS, CDR2 FQNEAQ. The CDR3 has 16 residues. V shed 2 bases, J shed 8 bases, and the junction held 14 bases outside the gene matches. This chain's CDR3 is CASSLINREGASGYTF. The CDR3 nucleotides are TGTGCCAGCAGCTTAATCAATCGGGAGGGGGCATCGGGCTACACCTTC.

This chain connects TRBV19 to TRBJ2-7; tentative D call: TRBD1 (6 bases). V lost 3 bases, J lost 7 bases, and 19 bases lay in between. The V gene's germline CDR1 is LNHDA and CDR2 SQIVND (reference sequence). The CDR3 length is 15 residues. The DNA of the CDR3 is TGTGCCAGTAGTATCATGGCAGGGGCCAAGTCGGAGCAGTACTTC. This sequence encodes CASSIMAGAKSEQYF. The entire variable domain, with the rest obtained from reference TRBV19 and TRBJ2-7, is as follows: DGGITQSPKYLFRKEGQNVTLSCEQNLNHDAMYWYRQDPGQGLRLIYYSQIVNDFQKGDIAEGYSVSREKKESFPLTVTSAQKNPTAFYLCASSIMAGAKSEQYFGPGTRLTVT.

This clone was seen more than once but under ten times. The rearrangement links TRBV10-1 to TRBJ1-1; a weak D match, TRBD1 (5 bases). Trimming shortened V by 6 bases and J by 4 bases, and 18 bases separated the two germline ends. The CDR3 sequence is 15 residues long. The germline CDR1 and CDR2 sequences are WNHNN and SYGVQD (reference sequence). As DNA, the CDR3 is TGCGCCAGCAGCGCTACCAGGCAGGGTGTCACTGAAGCTTTCTTT. This gives the protein CASSATRQGVTEAFF.

The chain combines TRBV5-1 with TRBJ2-1, with 13 bases aligning to TRBD2. Germline CDR1 and CDR2: SGHRS and YFSETQ. The V gene end was trimmed by 0 bases and the J gene end by 8 bases; junction bases not matched to a gene: 2. The CDR3 totals 15 residues. CDR3: CASSLEGLAGYEQFF. The CDR3 bases are TGCGCCAGCAGCTTGGAGGGACTAGCGGGGTATGAGCAGTTCTTC.

This clone showed up just a few times. Here the CDR3 DNA reads TGTGCCAGCAGCCAAGGAGGGACAGGGGAAACTGAAGCTTTCTTT. Its translation: CASSQGGTGETEAFF. This sequence joins TRBV4-2 and TRBJ1-1, with TRBD1 matching 10 bases. The germline gives CDR1 LGHNA, CDR2 YNFKEQ. The CDR3 consists of 15 residues. V lost 1 base and J lost 5; bases outside the gene matches: 4.

This clone was picked up a small number of times. The J gene is TRBJ1-2, the V gene TRBV5-1, with D tentatively TRBD1 (6 bases). V was clipped by 4 bases and J by 6 bases, with 22 bases between them. The CDR3 spans 16 residues. In germline, CDR1 is SGHRS, CDR2 YFSETQ. The CDR3 nucleotides are TGCGCCAGCAGCCCTCCCCCTCCGACAGGATCTAATGGCTACACCTTC. Protein: CASSPPPPTGSNGYTF.

The J gene is TRBJ2-1, the V gene TRBV29-1; 8 nucleotides align to TRBD2. Unmatched junction bases numbered 12, after V lost 0 bases and J lost 5 bases. There are 17 residues in the CDR3. CDR1 and CDR2 from the germline V gene are SQVTM and ANQGSEA. DNA of the CDR3: TGCAGCGTTGAAGATCCGGCCTCTAGCGGGTTTAACAATGAGCAGTTCTTC. The encoded protein is CSVEDPASSGFNNEQFF.

The chain has TRBV10-3 and TRBJ1-1, with 7 nucleotides matching TRBD1. Per germline, CDR1 ENHRY and CDR2 SYGVKD. With V trimmed by 0 bases and J by 7 bases, 8 bases remained unmatched. The CDR3 length is 15 residues. The CDR3 is CAISESSQGEDEAFF. The CDR3, as DNA: TGTGCCATCAGTGAGTCGTCGCAGGGGGAGGATGAAGCTTTCTTT.

V usage is TRBV2 and J usage is TRBJ2-7, with TRBD2 matching 7 bases. V lost 11 bases and J lost 0; bases outside the gene matches: 10. The CDR3 extends over 14 amino acids. Germline loops: CDR1 SNHLY, CDR2 FYNNEI. The CDR3 loop reads CASSRRGVSYEQYF. The CDR3 nucleotides read TGTGCCTCATCCCGCCGGGGGGTCTCCTACGAGCAGTACTTC.

This clone came up a few times. The chain carries TRBV5-1 and TRBJ2-7; 10 nucleotides agree with TRBD2. The CDR3 contains 13 residues. The junction had 4 bases not matched to a gene; V was cut back by 4 bases and J by 6 bases. Germline lookup yields CDR1 SGHRS and CDR2 YFSETQ. The DNA for the CDR3 is TGCGCCAGCAGCGGGGGACTAGCGCTCGAGCAGTACTTC. It yields the protein CASSGGLALEQYF.

This clone came up a few times. This chain uses TRBV6-1 with TRBJ1-2, with 9 positions matching TRBD1. Looked up from germline, CDR1 is MNHNS and CDR2 is SASEGT. The J segment lost 2 bases and the V segment lost 5 bases, leaving 6 bases of the junction unmatched. The CDR3 spans 15 residues. The CDR3 sequence: CASSPRQGGNYGYTF. CDR3 DNA: TGTGCCAGCAGTCCCCGACAGGGGGGCAACTATGGCTACACCTTC.

This clone was picked up one time. The chain's CDR3 is CATSRERTGVHEQFF. Here the CDR3 DNA reads TGTGCCACCAGCAGAGAACGGACAGGGGTGCATGAGCAGTTCTTC. The chain combines TRBV15 with TRBJ2-1; 9 nucleotides agree with TRBD1. Unmatched junction bases numbered 5, after V lost 0 bases and J lost 8 bases. CDR3 length: 15 amino acids. The germline V gene encodes CDR1 LNHNV and CDR2 YYDKDF (reference sequence).

This clone was recorded a few times. DNA of the CDR3: TGTGCCAGCCGCGGGGGCCCAGGCTCCTACAATGAGCAGTTCTTC. Its translation is CASRGGPGSYNEQFF. This chain uses TRBV28 with TRBJ2-1; a possible D gene is TRBD2 (7 bases). The CDR3 consists of 15 residues. V lost 8 bases, J lost 0 bases, and 14 bases lay in between. Germline V gives CDR1 MDHEN, CDR2 SYDVKM.

This clone was counted between two and nine times. V usage is TRBV28 and J usage is TRBJ1-5; 7 positions match TRBD1. The CDR3 is made up of 15 amino acids. With V trimmed by 2 bases and J by 6 bases, 7 bases remained unmatched. Germline V gene lookup returns CDR1 MDHEN and CDR2 SYDVKM. In nucleotides, the CDR3 is TGTGCCAGCAGTTTACTCACAGGGGCAGTTCAGCCCCAGCATTTT. Residues: CASSLLTGAVQPQHF.

This clone was counted between two and nine times. The genes are TRBV15 and TRBJ2-2, with D possibly matching TRBD2 (6 bases). The V and J ends lost 0 bases and 12 bases respectively, with 20 bases between them. From germline, CDR1 is LNHNV and CDR2 YYDKDF (reference sequence). The CDR3 length is 16 residues. CDR3 loop: CATSRDAGRTFVKLFF. In DNA form, the CDR3 reads TGTGCCACCAGCAGAGATGCGGGACGGACTTTTGTGAAGCTGTTTTTT. Drawing the rest from reference TRBV15 and TRBJ2-2, the complete variable domain is DAMVIQNPRYQVTQFGKPVTLSCSQTLNHNVMYWYQQKSSQAPKLLFHYYDKDFNNEADTPDNFQSRRPNTSFCFLDIRSPGLGDTAMYLCATSRDAGRTFVKLFFGEGSRLTVL.

This chain connects TRBV7-9 to TRBJ2-3, with 8 nucleotides matching TRBD2. The CDR3 has 15 amino acids. Germline V gives CDR1 SEHNR, CDR2 FQNEAQ (reference sequence). The J segment lost 2 bases and the V segment lost 5 bases, leaving 6 bases of the junction unmatched. This chain's CDR3 is CASSLELAATDTQYF. The CDR3 region has the DNA TGTGCCAGCAGCCTGGAACTAGCGGCCACAGATACGCAGTATTTT.